Presented here are 12 T cell receptor beta chains from one specimen sequenced in a study of cytomegalovirus exposure and HLA in healthy donors. 13 Jbeta primers and 60 Vbeta primers were used for the PCR. Sequencing was performed with immunoSEQ multiplex PCR; in TCRdb, only in-frame clones are kept and a portion is missing. The repertoire includes around 130,000 clones, roughly 75% of them detected once, and 5% to 6.5% sits in the top ten. The sequenced material came from PBMCs. The receptors originated from a man between 25 and 39 years old in good health and CMV-seronegative.

The chain couples TRBV29-1 to TRBJ2-7, with 7 bases that match TRBD1. The germline CDR1 and CDR2 sequences are SQVTM and ANQGSEA. The CDR3 is made up of 12 amino acids. Germline trimming cut 4 bases from V and 7 bases from J; bases unmatched to any gene: 7. CDR3 coding DNA: TGCAGCGTTGTTACAGGGGTAGGGGAGCAGTACTTC. Translation: CSVVTGVGEQYF.

The gene calls are TRBV18 and TRBJ2-5; 8 nucleotides match TRBD2. Trimming removed 1 base from V and 0 bases from J; junction bases left unmatched: 4. The CDR3 runs to 16 residues. Germline V gene lookup returns CDR1 KGHSH and CDR2 LQKENI. CDR3 in amino acids: CASSPRPAGDQETQYF. DNA of the CDR3: TGTGCCAGCTCACCACGCCCAGCGGGGGACCAAGAGACCCAGTACTTC.

The chain employs TRBV5-1 and TRBJ2-2; D might be TRBD2 (5 bases). The ends were cut back, 4 bases at V and 5 bases at J, with 21 bases in the middle. CDR3 length equals 17 residues. CDR1 SGHRS and CDR2 YFSETQ come from the germline V gene. The DNA of the CDR3 is TGCGCCAGCAGCGATTACACCGGACCTAGAGGGACCGGGGAGCTGTTTTTT. This gives the protein CASSDYTGPRGTGELFF.

The rearrangement joins TRBV28 to TRBJ1-1, with no clear D. The CDR3 has 14 residues. Looked up from germline, CDR1 is MDHEN and CDR2 is SYDVKM. Trimming cost V 2 bases and J 1 base, with 8 bases left between them. This CDR3 reads CASSLRRKNTEAFF. Written as DNA, the CDR3 is TGTGCCAGCAGTTTAAGGAGGAAGAACACTGAAGCTTTCTTT.

The chain is built from TRBV7-8 and TRBJ2-5; 15 bases are shared with TRBD2. Germline assignment: CDR1 SGHVS and CDR2 FQNEAQ. The CDR3 runs to 16 residues. V lost 5 bases and J lost 3; bases outside the gene matches: 4. For the CDR3, the DNA is TGTGCCAGCAGCCCCTGGACTAGCGGGAGGGAAGAGACCCAGTACTTC. It translates to CASSPWTSGREETQYF.

V usage is TRBV7-2 and J usage is TRBJ1-4, with 7 bases identical to TRBD1. Germline V gene data show CDR1 as SGHTA and CDR2 as FQGNSA. The V and J ends lost 5 bases and 7 bases, in that order; junction bases with no gene match: 10. The CDR3 spans 15 residues. The CDR3 sequence is CASSQSRGDGEKLFF. Here the CDR3 DNA reads TGTGCCAGCAGCCAATCCAGGGGGGACGGTGAAAAACTGTTTTTT.

Notes on this clone: A junction end diverges from the germline sequence, so it may reflect a read error. The rearrangement links TRBV7-7 to TRBJ2-5, with TRBD2 as a possible D gene (6 bases). The CDR3 length is 15 residues. The germline gives CDR1 SSHAT, CDR2 FNYEAQ (reference sequence). The CDR3: CASSLALASQETQYF. The CDR3 nucleotides are TGTGCTAGCAGCTTAGCGCTAGCGAGCCAAGAGACCCAGTACTTC. Combining the CDR3 with reference TRBV7-7 and TRBJ2-5 gives the whole variable domain GAGVSQSPRYKVTKRGQDVTLRCDPISSHATLYWYQQALGQGPEFLTYFNYEAQPDKSGLPSDRFSAERPEGSISTLTIQRTEQRDSAMYRCASSLALASQETQYFGPGTRLLVL.

This clone has only a few counts. V and J are TRBV7-9 and TRBJ2-3; tentative D call: TRBD2 (6 bases). The CDR3 is 14 residues long. Trimming shortened V by 5 bases and J by 7 bases, and 16 bases separated the two germline ends. CDR1 and CDR2 (germline): SEHNR, FQNEAQ (reference sequence). DNA for the CDR3: TGTGCCAGCAGCGTTGGGGAGGCTGACTATACGCAGTATTTT. Translating gives CASSVGEADYTQYF.

The chain carries TRBV4-1 and TRBJ1-2; unclear D gene. V gave up 0 bases and J gave up 2 bases, with 10 bases separating them. The CDR3 is made up of 15 amino acids. The germline V gene has CDR1 MGHRA and CDR2 YSYEKL. The CDR3 protein is CASSQDDRGNYGYTF. In nucleotides, the CDR3 is TGCGCCAGCAGCCAAGATGACCGGGGAAACTATGGCTACACCTTC.

This clone was recorded only once. This rearrangement joins TRBV27 to TRBJ2-1; D gene unclear. This CDR3 comprises 12 residues. Germline CDR1 reads MNHEY; CDR2 reads SMNVEV (reference sequence). V gave up 2 bases and J gave up 9 bases, with 8 bases separating them. The CDR3 DNA sequence: TGTGCCAGCAGTTTAGTTGCCGGTGAGCAGTTCTTC. Protein sequence: CASSLVAGEQFF.

The chain has TRBV7-9 and TRBJ2-7; no clear D gene. The germline V and J ends were trimmed by 4 bases and 0 bases, with 13 bases remaining between them. Germline V gene data show CDR1 as SEHNR and CDR2 as FQNEAQ (reference sequence). The CDR3 has 15 residues. CDR3 sequence (DNA): TGTGCCAGCAGCTCTACAGAGACGAGCTCCTACGAGCAGTACTTC. Its protein is CASSSTETSSYEQYF.

A note on this clone: Germline is not matched at one junction end, which may reflect a read error. The J gene is TRBJ2-7, the V gene TRBV7-7; 7 bases align to TRBD2. There are 14 residues in the CDR3. In germline, CDR1 is SSHAT, CDR2 FNYEAQ (reference sequence). In nucleotides, the CDR3 is TGTGCTAGCAGCCTTCGGGAGCGGGGCTACGAGCAGTACTTC. It translates to CASSLRERGYEQYF.